These 28 T cell receptor beta chains came from one sample sequenced in a study of blood T cells in healthy people across ages. The second PCR ran roughly 6 to 12 cycles with a sample-barcoded 5' primer and J-beta primers. Each CDR3 protein is one row after TCRdb ran MiXCR on the 5' RACE reads. The sample comprises more than 1 million distinct CDR3 sequences, more than 35% of which are singletons, and approximately 17% rests with the top ten. Sequenced material: blood. The source of these receptors is a woman aged 55 to 70 in good health.

This clonotype was recorded only once. This chain links TRBV4-1 with TRBJ2-1; 8 positions match TRBD2. The junction had 4 bases not matched to a gene; V was cut back by 1 base and J by 2 bases. CDR1 and CDR2 from the germline V gene are MGHRA and YSYEKL. This CDR3 region has 16 residues. The DNA of the CDR3 is TGCGCCAGCAGCCAAGGGGAACTAGCGGCCTACAATGAGCAGTTCTTC. Translating it yields CASSQGELAAYNEQFF.

A few counts support this clonotype. This CDR3 is CSAKTPGPFGNYEQYF. The CDR3 DNA reads TGCAGTGCGAAAACCCCGGGGCCGTTTGGGAACTACGAGCAGTACTTC. The chain carries TRBV20-1 and TRBJ2-7; possibly TRBD1 or TRBD2 for D (5 bases each). CDR1 and CDR2 from the germline V gene are DFQATT and SNEGSKA (reference sequence). The CDR3 extends over 16 amino acids. With 6 bases removed from V and 3 bases from J, the gap between germline ends came to 24 bases.

This clonotype was seen more than once but under ten times. The chain combines TRBV5-1 with TRBJ2-5, with D maybe TRBD1 (5 bases). The closer fit of TRBJ2-7 to the DNA end suggests the J call may be wrong. This CDR3 contains 12 residues. CDR1 SGHRS and CDR2 YFSETQ come from the germline V gene. CDR3 sequence (DNA): TGCGCCAGCAGCTTGGTAGGGGCCGAGCAGTACTTC. It yields the protein CASSLVGAEQYF.

This clonotype was seen a few times. The chain couples TRBV10-1 to TRBJ2-1; no definite D call. The germline V and J ends were trimmed by 4 bases and 4 bases, with 17 bases remaining between them. Germline CDR1 WNHNN, CDR2 SYGVQD (reference sequence). CDR3 length: 16 residues. The DNA for the CDR3 is TGCGCCAGCAGTGGCCCGAGGACGCAAGCTTACAATGAGCAGTTCTTC. Amino acids: CASSGPRTQAYNEQFF.

V is TRBV9 and J is TRBJ1-2, with a tentative D call TRBD1 (6 bases). Germline loops: CDR1 SGDLS, CDR2 YYNGEE. The CDR3 sequence is 17 residues long. The V end lost 4 bases, the J end lost 6 bases, and 25 bases lay between the germline ends. This CDR3 reads CASSHSGTYEENDGYTF. The CDR3 nucleotides read TGTGCCAGCAGCCACTCCGGGACATACGAGGAGAACGATGGCTACACCTTC.

V and J are TRBV20-1 and TRBJ2-1, with 11 bases lining up with TRBD2. This CDR3 contains 18 residues. CDR1 and CDR2 (germline): DFQATT, SNEGSKA (reference sequence). V lost 0 bases to trimming and J lost 3 bases; unmatched junction nucleotides: 10. CDR3 in DNA: TGCAGTGCTAGAGATCCAGGTCTAGCGGGAGGCCGCTACAATGAGCAGTTCTTC. Its translation: CSARDPGLAGGRYNEQFF.

CDR3 loop: CASSQMGLDTQYF. DNA of the CDR3: TGCGCCAGTTCTCAGATGGGCTTGGATACGCAGTATTTT. This chain uses TRBV4-1 with TRBJ2-3; no clear D gene. The germline V gene has CDR1 MGHRA and CDR2 YSYEKL. V dropped 9 bases and J dropped 6 bases, with 16 bases sitting between them. This CDR3 region has 13 residues.

This chain uses TRBV25-1 with TRBJ1-1; a possible D gene is TRBD1 (6 bases). There are 13 residues in the CDR3. Germline CDR1 is MGHDK and CDR2 is SYGVNS. The ends were cut back, 9 bases at V and 4 bases at J, with 15 bases in the middle. CDR3 coding DNA: TGTGCCAGTCAGGGGCCTGGTATCACTGAAGCTTTCTTT. Its protein is CASQGPGITEAFF.

The chain joins TRBV20-1 to TRBJ2-3; D unclear. The CDR3 length is 14 residues. V lost 6 bases and J 0 bases, leaving 13 bases between the germline ends. Germline CDR1 is DFQATT and CDR2 is SNEGSKA (reference sequence). The CDR3: CSAEFLSSTDTQYF. The CDR3 nucleotides read TGCAGTGCCGAATTCCTATCTAGCACAGATACGCAGTATTTT.

This chain links TRBV6-5 with TRBJ2-7; D is uncertain. The CDR3 runs to 13 residues. V gave up 2 bases and J gave up 3 bases, with 8 bases separating them. Germline-derived CDR1 and CDR2 are MNHEY and SVGAGI. CDR3 sequence: CASSYAQGYEQYF. DNA for the CDR3: TGTGCCAGCAGTTACGCACAAGGCTACGAGCAGTACTTC.

The chain joins TRBV11-2 to TRBJ2-5; 10 nucleotides align to TRBD2. The CDR3 sequence is 16 residues long. Unmatched junction bases numbered 4, after V lost 3 bases and J lost 0 bases. Germline values: CDR1 SGHAT, CDR2 FQNNGV. The CDR3 DNA follows: TGTGCCAGCAGCTTCGGGACTAGCGCAAACCAAGAGACCCAGTACTTC. This gives the protein CASSFGTSANQETQYF.

The chain combines TRBV27 with TRBJ1-6; D perhaps matches TRBD1 (6 bases). V lost 10 bases to trimming and J lost 6 bases, with 10 bases between them. The CDR3 has 12 amino acids. Germline lookup yields CDR1 MNHEY and CDR2 SMNVEV (reference sequence). The CDR3, as DNA: TGTGCCACCGGGACACCTAATTCACCCCTCCACTTT. Amino acids: CATGTPNSPLHF.

The chain couples TRBV5-1 to TRBJ2-3; D uncertain. V lost 0 bases to trimming and J lost 4 bases, with 12 bases between them. Germline V gene data show CDR1 as SGHRS and CDR2 as YFSETQ. CDR3 length: 15 amino acids. The CDR3 here is CASSLEPLFSDTQYF. The CDR3 DNA is TGCGCCAGCAGCTTGGAACCCTTGTTCTCAGATACGCAGTATTTT.

The chain combines TRBV12-3 or TRBV12-4 with TRBJ2-3, with 8 bases aligning to TRBD2. With V trimmed by 8 bases and J by 12 bases, 7 bases remained unmatched. The CDR3 runs to 11 residues. In nucleotides, the CDR3 is TGTGCCAGCCTTGCCGGGACTAGTCAGTATTTT. This sequence encodes CASLAGTSQYF.

This clonotype showed up just a few times. This chain links TRBV25-1 with TRBJ2-1, with 8 bases that match TRBD1. V dropped 4 bases and J dropped 4; count of bases not matched to a gene: 6. Germline assignment: CDR1 MGHDK and CDR2 SYGVNS. The CDR3 has 15 residues. For the CDR3, the DNA is TGTGCCAGCAGTGCATGGACAGGGATATACAATGAGCAGTTCTTC. Residues: CASSAWTGIYNEQFF.

This clonotype was seen a single time. A junction boundary mismatches the germline segment, possibly from a read error. V and J are TRBV24-1 and TRBJ2-3; perhaps TRBD1 as D (6 bases). The CDR3 is 13 residues long. The germline V gene encodes CDR1 KGHDR and CDR2 SFDVKD. The CDR3, as DNA: TGTGCCACCAGTGACAGGGGTGTAGGTACGCACTATTTT. Translated: CATSDRGVGTHYF.

This clonotype appeared a few times. V and J are TRBV29-1 and TRBJ2-3; D not certain. CDR3 length equals 12 residues. Germline V gene lookup returns CDR1 SQVTM and CDR2 ANQGSEA. V lost 0 bases and J 2 bases, leaving 3 bases between the germline ends. The CDR3 protein is CSVEESTDTQYF. Written as DNA, the CDR3 is TGCAGCGTTGAAGAATCCACAGATACGCAGTATTTT.

J is TRBJ2-3 and V is TRBV6-1; TRBD2 might be the D (7 bases). The length of the CDR3 is 16 residues. Trimming removed 0 bases from V and 6 bases from J, with 16 bases in between. Germline V CDR1 and CDR2: MNHNS, SASEGT. Here the CDR3 reads CASSEAPGGASDTQYF. CDR3 sequence (DNA): TGTGCCAGCAGTGAAGCGCCGGGGGGCGCATCGGATACGCAGTATTTT.

V usage is TRBV12-3 or TRBV12-4 and J usage is TRBJ2-2, with 7 positions matching TRBD2. CDR3 length: 14 amino acids. The V and J ends lost 5 bases and 5 bases, in that order; junction bases with no gene match: 5. CDR3 loop: CASSPGGRTGELFF. For the CDR3, the DNA is TGTGCCAGCAGTCCGGGAGGTAGAACCGGGGAGCTGTTTTTT.

The gene calls are TRBV6-5 and TRBJ2-2, with 8 bases aligning to TRBD1. CDR1 MNHEY and CDR2 SVGAGI come from the germline V gene. The CDR3 extends over 13 amino acids. J lost 3 bases, V lost 8 bases, and 2 bases had no gene match. The CDR3 sequence: CASQTGDTGELFF. The CDR3 DNA reads TGTGCCAGCCAGACAGGGGACACCGGGGAGCTGTTTTTT.

To note about this clonotype: Possible read error: a much larger clone is one base away. The chain links TRBV28 to TRBJ1-5; no clear D. This CDR3 has 16 amino acids. Germline lookup yields CDR1 MDHEN and CDR2 SYDVKM. V gave up 8 bases and J gave up 5 bases, with 22 bases separating them. The CDR3 region is CASAPRNGGWDQPQHF. CDR3 nucleotides: TGTGCCAGCGCACCACGGAACGGAGGGTGGGATCAGCCCCAGCATTTT.

This clonotype appeared a few times. The chain joins TRBV5-1 to TRBJ1-6; D ambiguous. Per the germline V gene, CDR1 is SGHRS and CDR2 is YFSETQ. The CDR3 contains 15 residues. V lost 8 bases, J lost 4 bases, and 16 bases lay in between. The CDR3 DNA reads as TGCGCCAGTAGCGTCGGGCCAGATTATAATTCACCCCTCCACTTT. This codes for CASSVGPDYNSPLHF. Full variable domain (rest looked up from reference TRBV5-1 and TRBJ1-6): KAGVTQTPRYLIKTRGQQVTLSCSPISGHRSVSWYQQTPGQGLQFLFEYFSETQRNKGNFPGRFSGRQFSNSRSEMNVSTLELGDSALYLCASSVGPDYNSPLHFGNGTRLTVT.

This clonotype was seen a handful of times. V gene TRBV27 combines with J gene TRBJ1-5; D is unclear. Germline V gives CDR1 MNHEY, CDR2 SMNVEV (reference sequence). This CDR3 region has 14 residues. V dropped 6 bases and J dropped 0 bases, with 9 bases sitting between them. The CDR3 sequence: CASRGHPSNQPQHF. Here the CDR3 DNA reads TGTGCCAGCAGAGGCCACCCTAGCAATCAGCCCCAGCATTTT.

The V and J genes are TRBV3-1 and TRBJ2-7; tentatively, D is TRBD1 (5 bases). V gave up 1 base and J gave up 0 bases, with 16 bases separating them. Germline V lookup: CDR1 LGHDT, CDR2 YNNKEL (reference sequence). CDR3 size: 17 residues. CDR3 region: CASSQATAGPTSYEQYF. Written as DNA, the CDR3 is TGTGCCAGCAGCCAAGCGACAGCCGGCCCGACCTCCTACGAGCAGTACTTC.

The rearrangement uses TRBV9 and TRBJ2-3; the match to TRBD2 covers 8 bases. This CDR3 is 14 amino acids long. Germline loops: CDR1 SGDLS, CDR2 YYNGEE. Trimming took 4 bases from V and 4 from J; bases not matched to a gene: 5. CDR3 residues: CASSSGSLADTQYF. Here the CDR3 DNA reads TGTGCCAGCAGCAGCGGGAGCCTTGCAGATACGCAGTATTTT.

On this clonotype: Its ends do not fully match the called genes, so a read error is possible. The chain uses TRBV29-1 and TRBJ2-5; TRBD1 or TRBD2 may be the D gene (5 bases each). The CDR3 has 12 residues. CDR1 SQVTM and CDR2 ANQGSEA come from the germline V gene. CDR3 region: CGVEGRGETQYF. CDR3 bases: TGCGGCGTTGAGGGGAGAGGCGAGACCCAGTACTTC. Full variable domain (rest looked up from reference TRBV29-1 and TRBJ2-5): SAVISQKPSRDICQRGTSLTIQCQVDSQVTMMFWYRQQPGQSLTLIATANQGSEATYESGFVIDKFPISRPNLTFSTLTVSNMSPEDSSIYLCGVEGRGETQYFGPGTRLLVL.

The chain uses TRBV6-5 and TRBJ2-7, with TRBD1 matching 12 bases. CDR3 length equals 16 residues. Germline V gene lookup returns CDR1 MNHEY and CDR2 SVGAGI. V lost 0 bases and J lost 5; bases outside the gene matches: 5. The DNA for the CDR3 is TGTGCCAGCAGTTACTCCTCCGGGACAGGGGGCGACGAGCAGTACTTC. Translating it yields CASSYSSGTGGDEQYF.

The rearrangement uses TRBV29-1 and TRBJ2-7; D not resolved. This CDR3 spans 14 amino acids. In germline, CDR1 is SQVTM, CDR2 ANQGSEA. V was trimmed by 7 bases and J by 2 bases, leaving 18 bases between them. The CDR3 coding sequence is TGCAGCGCCCGGATCCACCAGTCGGCCTACGAGCAGTACTTC. It yields the protein CSARIHQSAYEQYF.